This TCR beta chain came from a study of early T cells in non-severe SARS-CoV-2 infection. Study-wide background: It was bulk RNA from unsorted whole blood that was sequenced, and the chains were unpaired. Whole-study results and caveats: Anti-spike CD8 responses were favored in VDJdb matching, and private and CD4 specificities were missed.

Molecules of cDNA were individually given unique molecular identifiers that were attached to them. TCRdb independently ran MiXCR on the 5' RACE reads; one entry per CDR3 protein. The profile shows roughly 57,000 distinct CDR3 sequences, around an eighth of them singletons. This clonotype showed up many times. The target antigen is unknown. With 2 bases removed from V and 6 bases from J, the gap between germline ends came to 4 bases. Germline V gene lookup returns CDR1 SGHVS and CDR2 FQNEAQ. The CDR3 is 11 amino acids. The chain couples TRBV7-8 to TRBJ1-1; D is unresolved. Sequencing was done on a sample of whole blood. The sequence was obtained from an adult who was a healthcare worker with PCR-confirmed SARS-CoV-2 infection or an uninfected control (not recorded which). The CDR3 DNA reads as TGTGCCAGCAGCTTATTGTCTGAAGCTTTCTTT. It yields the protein CASSLLSEAFF.